One and the same sample provided the 14 T cell receptor beta chains below, sequenced in a study of regulatory T cells in long-lasting Graves disease. As to time point: newly diagnosed GD, antithyroid drugs for less than 3 months. PBMC RNA served as the TCR library source. The authors built TCR beta libraries using iRepertoire HTBI primers and Arm-PCR of CDR3 regions. TCRdb redid the calling of the multiplex PCR reads with MiXCR, one entry per CDR3 protein. The sample lists about 420,000 distinct CDR3 sequences, roughly 17% occurring once. The sample also formed part of further work on T cells in Graves' hyperthyroidism and ophthalmopathy.

This material consisted of peripheral blood mononuclear cells (PBMCs), taken at new diagnosis, from a patient treated with antithyroid drugs. These receptors were taken from a woman aged 18-29 years with Graves disease.

This clonotype has ten or more counts. This chain connects TRBV28 to TRBJ2-7, with TRBD1 identical over 9 bases. This CDR3 region has 16 residues. Germline assignment: CDR1 MDHEN and CDR2 SYDVKM. Losses at the gene ends were 4 bases for V and 5 bases for J; bases not matched to a gene: 12. The CDR3 is CASSYYPKTGGNEQYF. DNA for the CDR3: TGTGCCAGCAGTTATTATCCTAAGACAGGGGGAAACGAGCAGTACTTC.

This clonotype was picked up a small number of times. V gene TRBV9 combines with J gene TRBJ2-1; 7 bases agree with TRBD2. With V trimmed by 1 base and J by 7 bases, 8 bases remained unmatched. The CDR3 spans 15 residues. Per germline, CDR1 SGDLS and CDR2 YYNGEE. The CDR3 nucleotides are TGTGCCAGCAGCGTAAGCGGGACTTCACGTAATGAGCAGTTCTTC. This translates into CASSVSGTSRNEQFF.

The CDR3 loop is CASSTGLAPNNEQFF. CDR3 sequence (DNA): TGTGCCAGCAGCACCGGACTAGCACCCAACAATGAGCAGTTCTTC. V gene TRBV9 combines with J gene TRBJ2-1, with 8 positions matching TRBD2. V lost 4 bases, J lost 5 bases, and 8 bases stayed unmatched. CDR3 size: 15 residues. Germline V gives CDR1 SGDLS, CDR2 YYNGEE.

This clonotype was detected only a few times. The CDR3 region is CASSQDPSGRALVNEQFF. The CDR3 DNA sequence: TGTGCCAGCAGCCAAGACCCCTCCGGGAGGGCCCTTGTCAATGAGCAGTTCTTC. The V gene is TRBV14, the J gene TRBJ2-1; the match to TRBD2 covers 8 bases. Germline CDR1 and CDR2: SGHDN and FVKESK. The CDR3 runs 18 residues. With V trimmed by 0 bases and J by 6 bases, 13 bases remained unmatched.

This clonotype was seen many times. The J gene is TRBJ2-3, the V gene TRBV24-1, with D perhaps matching TRBD1 (5 bases). The CDR3 covers 16 residues. Germline CDR1 and CDR2: KGHDR and SFDVKD. V was pared by 3 bases and J by 0 bases, with 12 bases between. Written as DNA, the CDR3 is TGTGCCACCAGTGATCGCGCAGGGATAAGCACAGATACGCAGTATTTT. Translated, it gives CATSDRAGISTDTQYF.

The rearrangement uses TRBV15 and TRBJ2-5; TRBD2 matches 16 bases. Germline V lookup: CDR1 LNHNV, CDR2 YYDKDF (reference sequence). The length of the CDR3 is 18 residues. With 5 bases clipped from V and 5 bases from J, the junction kept 11 bases outside the gene matches. The CDR3 DNA sequence: TGTGCCACCAGCCGACGGGGACTAGCGGGAGGGCCGAAGGAGACCCAGTACTTC. Translated: CATSRRGLAGGPKETQYF.

The genes are TRBV24-1 and TRBJ2-2, with TRBD1 matching over 7 bases. V lost 1 base, J lost 3 bases, and 4 bases stayed unmatched. The CDR3 runs to 16 residues. CDR1 and CDR2 from the germline V gene are KGHDR and SFDVKD. The CDR3 sequence: CATSDFYRGDTGELFF. The DNA of the CDR3 is TGTGCCACCAGTGATTTCTACAGGGGAGACACCGGGGAGCTGTTTTTT.

The chain employs TRBV4-1 and TRBJ2-6; D unresolved. Between the trimmed V and J ends, which lost 0 bases and 0 bases, there was a span of 6 bases. CDR3 size: 16 residues. From germline, CDR1 is MGHRA and CDR2 YSYEKL. CDR3 DNA: TGCGCCAGCAGCCAAGATGTAGGCTCTGGGGCCAACGTCCTGACTTTC. The encoded protein is CASSQDVGSGANVLTF.

This clonotype was seen a few times. The V and J genes are TRBV15 and TRBJ2-1; the D gene is possibly TRBD2 (6 bases). Trimming took off 4 bases at V and 3 bases at J, with 13 bases between the two ends. This CDR3 spans 15 amino acids. The germline V gene encodes CDR1 LNHNV and CDR2 YYDKDF (reference sequence). The CDR3 loop is CATSTRGTGYNEQFF. In nucleotides, the CDR3 is TGTGCCACCAGCACTCGGGGGACCGGCTACAATGAGCAGTTCTTC.

This clonotype was counted ten times or more. CDR3 in DNA: TGCAGTGCCGCACCTCTCGGACAGATCTCCTACGAGCAGTACTTC. As protein: CSAAPLGQISYEQYF. V is TRBV20-1 and J is TRBJ2-7, with D tentatively TRBD1 (6 bases). The CDR3 length is 15 residues. Per germline, CDR1 DFQATT and CDR2 SNEGSKA (reference sequence). V lost 6 bases, J lost 0 bases, and 18 bases lay in between.

In the case of this clonotype: This sequence may be a read error, since a much larger clone differs from it by one base. The chain recombines TRBV5-5 with TRBJ2-7; 14 nucleotides match TRBD2. CDR1 is SGHKS, CDR2 YYEKEE, per germline (reference sequence). The CDR3 is 16 amino acids. The V and J ends lost 2 bases and 3 bases, in that order; junction bases with no gene match: 4. Here the CDR3 reads CASSFQGLAGDYEQYF. DNA for the CDR3: TGTGCCAGCAGCTTCCAGGGACTAGCGGGAGACTACGAGCAGTACTTC. Together with reference TRBV5-5 and TRBJ2-7, the CDR3 gives the full variable domain: DAGVTQSPTHLIKTRGQQVTLRCSPISGHKSVSWYQQVLGQGPQFIFQYYEKEERGRGNFPDRFSARQFPNYSSELNVNALLLGDSALYLCASSFQGLAGDYEQYFGPGTRLTVT.

At least ten counts were recorded for this clonotype. CDR3 in DNA: TGCAGTGCCTGGACAGGGGTTTATGAGCAGTTCTTC. Translating it yields CSAWTGVYEQFF. The genes are TRBV20-1 and TRBJ2-1, with TRBD1 identical over 9 bases. The CDR3 spans 12 residues. The germline V gene has CDR1 DFQATT and CDR2 SNEGSKA (reference sequence). With 6 bases clipped from V and 8 bases from J, the junction kept 5 bases outside the gene matches.

This clonotype showed up many times. The chain couples TRBV7-2 to TRBJ1-5; D ambiguous. The CDR3 runs 14 residues. Germline values: CDR1 SGHTA, CDR2 FQGNSA. Trimming removed 7 bases at V and 7 bases at J, with 17 bases between. The CDR3 spells CASTDGPRGQPQHF. CDR3 DNA: TGTGCCAGCACCGATGGCCCCCGTGGACAGCCCCAGCATTTT.

This clonotype was found many times. The chain links TRBV7-2 to TRBJ2-1, with 11 nucleotides matching TRBD2. The junction had 5 bases not matched to a gene; V was cut back by 5 bases and J by 2 bases. CDR3 length equals 16 residues. Germline loops: CDR1 SGHTA, CDR2 FQGNSA. As DNA, the CDR3 is TGTGCCAGCAGCCCCGATAGCGGGAGGGCCTACAATGAGCAGTTCTTC. Translated, it gives CASSPDSGRAYNEQFF.